This T cell receptor (beta chain) emerged from a study of cytomegalovirus exposure and HLA in healthy donors. Study as a whole: The 120 or so validation repertoires matched the roughly 670 first-cohort repertoires in platform, a later analysis reported. Study-wide results and limits: Later, an analysis found that TCR clusters from the first cohort tended to co-occur in the 95 to 150 validation repertoires.

On this clone itself: Antigen: not known.

The CDR3 totals 14 residues. Per germline, CDR1 LNHDA and CDR2 SQIVND (reference sequence). Trimming shortened V by 5 bases and J by 0 bases, and 10 bases separated the two germline ends. TCRdb's table, derived via immunoSEQ multiplex PCR, lists solely in-frame clones and lacks some. The sample lists about 160,000 clones, over 85% occurring once. Sequenced: PBMCs. The chain is built from TRBV19 and TRBJ1-1, with a weak D call TRBD1 (6 bases). The receptor was isolated from a woman between 18 and 30 years old in good health and CMV-seropositive. The CDR3 nucleotides read TGTGCCAGTAGTCCCGGGGACATGAACACTGAAGCTTTCTTT. Encoded protein: CASSPGDMNTEAFF.